The clone carrying this T cell receptor beta chain turned up a few times. The antigen is unknown. Among the patients, aged 18 to 65, hyperthyroidism was newly diagnosed and had lasted under 2 months. These data are taken from a study of T cells in Graves' hyperthyroidism and ophthalmopathy. TCR beta CDR3 regions were amplified from RNA transcripts. The TCR CDR3 was amplified in a first-round RT-PCR using the HTBI primer set. TCRdb called the multiplex PCR reads again in MiXCR, with one record for every CDR3 protein. Of around 300,000 distinct CDR3 sequences listed, 10% to 15% are singletons. The germline gives CDR1 LNHDA, CDR2 SQIVND (reference sequence). Germline trimming cut 7 bases from V and 2 bases from J; bases unmatched to any gene: 9. The CDR3 covers 15 residues. General observations from the study: The model anticipated ophthalmopathy a median approximately 6.5 months pre-onset. Stable hyperthyroidism was separated from ophthalmopathy by a model based on 13 V-J features.

Source material: blood. The genes are TRBV19 and TRBJ1-2, with 8 bases aligning to TRBD1. The clonotype was recovered from a woman aged 30 to 39 with Graves' hyperthyroidism that later progressed to Graves' ophthalmopathy. CDR3 in amino acids: CASTPRNRGNYGYTF. As DNA, the CDR3 is TGTGCCAGTACCCCAAGGAACAGGGGGAACTATGGCTACACCTTC.